The sample holds a few counts of the clone carrying this T cell receptor beta chain. Its target is not known. Stated time point: patch test 2, 6 weeks after DPC sensitization. Treatment denoted: therapeutic diphenylcyclopropenone sensitization with weekly scalp DPC. The study extracted total RNA from unfractionated whole blood. One entry per CDR3 protein, called by TCRdb with MiXCR from the RACE reads. Seen here are roughly 42,000 distinct CDR3 sequences, approximately 9.6% observed once, and the top ten hold 11% to 15%. The source of the sample is a study of human T cells and chemical hapten exposure. This CDR3 is built from 13 residues. Germline CDR1 and CDR2: MNHNY and SVGAGI (reference sequence). With 6 bases clipped from V and 11 bases from J, the junction kept 10 bases outside the gene matches. The study's findings and limits: Healthy people's immune response may differ from that of the donors, who had alopecia.

The sequence was collected from a woman aged 25-40 years with alopecia areata. Some clones in this sample may be carry-over from other donors' samples. This specimen consisted of whole blood, obtained in connection with sensitization to the hapten diphenylcyclopropenone (DPC). This sequence joins TRBV6-6 and TRBJ1-1; the match to TRBD1 covers 9 bases. The CDR3, as DNA: TGTGCCAGCAGCCTACAGGGGGCTGGTACGGCTTTCTTT. This codes for CASSLQGAGTAFF.